This T cell receptor beta chain was documented in a study of HIV-infected children after antiretroviral therapy interruption. In the study overall: Weeks 0, 12, interruption end (24 or 48), and about 3 years post-study gave interruption-arm samples.

This clonotype was counted many times. Treatment in this sample: PENTA 11 planned treatment interruption arm or continuous ART arm. The CDR3 spans 14 residues. Germline assignment: CDR1 DFQATT and CDR2 SNEGSKA (reference sequence). Losses at the gene ends were 6 bases for V and 2 bases for J; bases not matched to a gene: 8. The TCR library was built from RNA with a 3' RACE protocol and unique molecular identifiers. TCRdb processed the 3' RACE reads anew with MiXCR; each CDR3 protein has one entry. The table records 40,000 to 55,000 distinct CDR3 sequences, roughly 4.5% of them present only once. The J gene is TRBJ2-5, the V gene TRBV20-1; 8 bases fit TRBD2. The sample in question was CD45RA+ CD4+ T cells from PBMCs, pooled from several time points, obtained from a donor given antiretroviral therapy, either interrupted or continuous. Subset reported: naive CD4+ CD45RA+ CD45RO- T cells. The TCR was taken from a pool of human donors with HIV. The CDR3, as DNA: TGCAGTGCAATATCCGGGGGGGCTCAAGAGACCCAGTACTTC. It specifies CSAISGGAQETQYF.